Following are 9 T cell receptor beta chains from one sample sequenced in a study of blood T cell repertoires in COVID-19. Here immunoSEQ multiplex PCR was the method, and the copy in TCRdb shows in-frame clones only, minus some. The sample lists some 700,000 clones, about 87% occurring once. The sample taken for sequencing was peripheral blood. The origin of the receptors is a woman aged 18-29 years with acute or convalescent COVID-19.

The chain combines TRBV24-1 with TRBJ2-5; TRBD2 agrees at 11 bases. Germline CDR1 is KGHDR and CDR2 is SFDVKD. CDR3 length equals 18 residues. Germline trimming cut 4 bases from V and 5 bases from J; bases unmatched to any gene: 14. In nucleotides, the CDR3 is TGTGCCACCAGTGACCGAGTCCCGGGACTAGCGGCATCGGAGACCCAGTACTTC. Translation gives CATSDRVPGLAASETQYF.

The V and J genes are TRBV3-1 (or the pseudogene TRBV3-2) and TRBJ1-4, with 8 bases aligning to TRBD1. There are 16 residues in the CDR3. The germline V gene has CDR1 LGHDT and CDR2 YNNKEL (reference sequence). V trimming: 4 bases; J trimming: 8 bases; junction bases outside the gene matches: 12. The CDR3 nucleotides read TGTGCCAGCAGCCCCCTCGCGACAGGGGCGACGGAAAAACTGTTTTTT. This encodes CASSPLATGATEKLFF.

The CDR3 here is CASSLTRGGELFF. The CDR3 DNA reads TGTGCCAGCAGCTTAACGCGGGGCGGGGAGCTGTTTTTT. The rearrangement links TRBV7-3 to TRBJ2-2; maybe TRBD2 (6 bases). CDR1 is SGHTA and CDR2 is FQGTGA in the germline V gene. Trimming left V 0 bases short and J 7 bases short, with 6 bases between. The CDR3 runs to 13 residues.

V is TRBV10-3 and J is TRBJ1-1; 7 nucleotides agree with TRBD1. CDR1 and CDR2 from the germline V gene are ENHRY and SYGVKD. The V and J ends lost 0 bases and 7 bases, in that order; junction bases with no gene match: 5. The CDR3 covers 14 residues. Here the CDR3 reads CAISESGQGVEAFF. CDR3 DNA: TGTGCCATCAGTGAGTCGGGTCAGGGGGTTGAAGCTTTCTTT.

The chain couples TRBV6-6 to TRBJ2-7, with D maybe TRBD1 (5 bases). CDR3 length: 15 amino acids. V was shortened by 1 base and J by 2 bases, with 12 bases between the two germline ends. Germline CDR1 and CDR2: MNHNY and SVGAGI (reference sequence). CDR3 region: CASSYYGRAPYEQYF. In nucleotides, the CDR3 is TGTGCCAGCAGTTACTACGGCAGGGCCCCCTACGAGCAGTACTTC.

Written as DNA, the CDR3 is TGTGCCACCAGTGATTCAGCCACAGACAGGCCCTACGAGCAGTACTTC. The encoded protein is CATSDSATDRPYEQYF. This chain joins TRBV24-1 and TRBJ2-7; a weak D match, TRBD1 (6 bases). The CDR3 covers 16 residues. Trimming shortened V by 2 bases and J by 2 bases, and 15 bases separated the two germline ends. CDR1 KGHDR and CDR2 SFDVKD come from the germline V gene.

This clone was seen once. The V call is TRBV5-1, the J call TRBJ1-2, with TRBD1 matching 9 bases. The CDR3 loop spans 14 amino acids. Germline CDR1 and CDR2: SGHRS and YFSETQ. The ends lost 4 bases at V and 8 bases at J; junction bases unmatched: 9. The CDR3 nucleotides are TGCGCCAGCAGCGCGGGACAGGGTCAGACAGGCTACACCTTC. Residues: CASSAGQGQTGYTF.

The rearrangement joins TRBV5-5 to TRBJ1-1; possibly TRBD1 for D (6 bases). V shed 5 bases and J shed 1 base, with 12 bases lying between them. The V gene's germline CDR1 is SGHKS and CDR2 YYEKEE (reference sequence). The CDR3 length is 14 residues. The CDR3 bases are TGTGCCAGCAGTCTGGGACAAACGAACACTGAAGCTTTCTTT. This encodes CASSLGQTNTEAFF.

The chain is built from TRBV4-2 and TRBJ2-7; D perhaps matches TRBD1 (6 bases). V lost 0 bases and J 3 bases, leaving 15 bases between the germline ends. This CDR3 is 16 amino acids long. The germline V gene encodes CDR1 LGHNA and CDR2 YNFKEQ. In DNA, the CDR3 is TGTGCCAGCAGCCAAGAAGGTGTGGACAGCCACTACGAGCAGTACTTC. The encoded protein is CASSQEGVDSHYEQYF.